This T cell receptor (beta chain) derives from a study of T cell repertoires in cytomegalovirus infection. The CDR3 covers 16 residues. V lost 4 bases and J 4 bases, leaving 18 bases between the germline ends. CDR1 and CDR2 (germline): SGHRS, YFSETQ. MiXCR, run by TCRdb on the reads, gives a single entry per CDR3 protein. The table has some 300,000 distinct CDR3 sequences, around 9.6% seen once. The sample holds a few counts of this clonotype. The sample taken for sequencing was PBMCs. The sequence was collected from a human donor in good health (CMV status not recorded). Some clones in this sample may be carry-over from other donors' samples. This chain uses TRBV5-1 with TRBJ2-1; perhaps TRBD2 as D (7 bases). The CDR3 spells CASSIEGGGRYNEQFF. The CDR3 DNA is TGCGCCAGCAGCATCGAGGGGGGGGGGAGATACAATGAGCAGTTCTTC.